This entry features one T cell receptor beta chain sequence. Its matching antigen is unknown. This sample is drawn from a study of cytomegalovirus exposure and HLA in healthy donors. Germline trimming cut 3 bases from V and 2 bases from J; bases unmatched to any gene: 12. This CDR3 is built from 18 residues. CDR1 is SGHAT, CDR2 FQNNGV, per germline. Produced via immunoSEQ multiplex PCR; TCRdb's table is partial and in-frame only. The sample has some 110,000 clones; around nine tenths are singletons. Whole-study results and caveats: The study put roughly 160 TCR beta chains on its list as cytomegalovirus-associated.

The study drew the donors from its approximately 130-subject validation cohort, separate from the approximately 700-subject first cohort. This chain uses TRBV11-2 with TRBJ2-3, with 9 positions matching TRBD1. Material: PBMCs. This receptor was identified in a man aged 18 to 29 in good health and CMV-seropositive. CDR3 residues: CASSFLRTGGIDTDTQYF. The CDR3 DNA is TGTGCCAGCAGCTTCCTACGTACAGGGGGCATCGACACAGATACGCAGTATTTT.